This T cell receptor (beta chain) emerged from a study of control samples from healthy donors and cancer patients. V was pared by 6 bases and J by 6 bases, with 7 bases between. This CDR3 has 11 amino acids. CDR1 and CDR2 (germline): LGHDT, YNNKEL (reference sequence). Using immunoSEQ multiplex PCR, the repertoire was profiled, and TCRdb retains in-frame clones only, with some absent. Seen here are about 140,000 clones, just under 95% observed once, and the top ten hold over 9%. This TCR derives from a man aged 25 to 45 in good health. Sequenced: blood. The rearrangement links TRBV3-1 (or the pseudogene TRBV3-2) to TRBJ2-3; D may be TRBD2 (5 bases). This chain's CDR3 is CASRGGDTQYF. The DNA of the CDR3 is TGTGCCAGCAGAGGCGGGGATACGCAGTATTTT.